A selection of T cell receptor beta chains follows, all from one sample in a study of T-cell reconstitution after alpha-beta-depleted transplantation in children. MiXCR was run by TCRdb on the PCR reads, yielding one entry per CDR3 protein. The sample yields approximately 97,000 distinct CDR3 sequences, less than 6% seen once. This specimen consisted of PBMCs, mostly from graft donor cells, obtained 60 days after TCRalphabeta/CD19-depleted stem cell transplant. These receptors came from a female patient between 2 and 10 years old who had a stem cell transplant for Fanconi anemia, so the T cells may come from the graft donor. Each CDR3 is given with its conserved first and last residue. A D gene is named only where the DNA matches it firmly. Only some rows state a clone size, as once, few, many or a class for expanded clones.

j_call: TRBJ2-7
d_call: TRBD1
cdr3_length: 17
clone_size: -
v_call: TRBV4-2
cdr3_nt: TGTGCCAGCAGCCAATTCGCCTCCGGGACAGGTCCTTACGAGCAGTACTTC
cdr3_aa: CASSQFASGTGPYEQYF

j_call: TRBJ2-2
d_call: TRBD2
cdr3_length: 15
clone_size: -
v_call: TRBV5-1
cdr3_nt: TGCGCCAGCAGCAGACAGACTAGCGGCACCGGGGAGCTGTTTTTT
cdr3_aa: CASSRQTSGTGELFF

j_call: TRBJ2-3
d_call: TRBD2
cdr3_length: 16
clone_size: many
v_call: TRBV28
cdr3_nt: TGTGCCAGCAGTTTCCTCGGACTAGCGGACACAGATACGCAGTATTTT
cdr3_aa: CASSFLGLADTDTQYF

j_call: TRBJ2-1
d_call: -
cdr3_length: 16
clone_size: many
v_call: TRBV14
cdr3_nt: TGTGCCAGCAGCCAAGTGGCAGCGGGCATGTACAATGAGCAGTTCTTC
cdr3_aa: CASSQVAAGMYNEQFF

j_call: TRBJ2-2
d_call: -
cdr3_length: 15
clone_size: many
v_call: TRBV18
cdr3_nt: TGTGCCAGCTCACCACTAGCGGCGAACACCGGGGAGCTGTTTTTT
cdr3_aa: CASSPLAANTGELFF

j_call: TRBJ1-3
d_call: -
cdr3_length: 13
clone_size: many
v_call: TRBV27
cdr3_nt: TGTGCCAGCAGTTTAAAGTCCGGAAACACCATATATTTT
cdr3_aa: CASSLKSGNTIYF

j_call: TRBJ2-7
d_call: -
cdr3_length: 15
clone_size: many
v_call: TRBV5-1
cdr3_nt: TGCGCCAGCAGCTTGGAGGGACTGCCCTCTCTCGGGCAGTACTTC
cdr3_aa: CASSLEGLPSLGQYF

j_call: TRBJ2-5
d_call: -
cdr3_length: 12
clone_size: many
v_call: TRBV20-1
cdr3_nt: TGCAGTGGTGCGGGTTTTCAGGAGACCCAGTACTTC
cdr3_aa: CSGAGFQETQYF

j_call: TRBJ1-6
d_call: -
cdr3_length: 16
clone_size: few
v_call: TRBV11-2
cdr3_nt: TGTGCCAGCAGCGCCATTGGGGACAACTTTAATTCACCCCTCCACTTT
cdr3_aa: CASSAIGDNFNSPLHF

j_call: TRBJ1-1
d_call: -
cdr3_length: 14
clone_size: many
v_call: TRBV10-3
cdr3_nt: TGTGCCATCAAGGAGGGCATCAGGAACACTGAAGCTTTCTTT
cdr3_aa: CAIKEGIRNTEAFF

j_call: TRBJ2-3
d_call: TRBD2
cdr3_length: 15
clone_size: many
v_call: TRBV27
cdr3_nt: TGTGCCAGCAGTTTTGGCGGGGGGGCCTTAAATACGCAGTATTTT
cdr3_aa: CASSFGGGALNTQYF

j_call: TRBJ2-3
d_call: TRBD1
cdr3_length: 16
clone_size: -
v_call: TRBV18
cdr3_nt: TGTGCCAGCTCGCACAACACAGGGGGCAGAACAGATACGCAGTATTTT
cdr3_aa: CASSHNTGGRTDTQYF

j_call: TRBJ1-6
d_call: TRBD1
cdr3_length: 16
clone_size: few
v_call: TRBV5-1
cdr3_nt: TGCGCCAGCAGCTTATCTGGGACAGGGTATAATTCACCCCTCCACTTT
cdr3_aa: CASSLSGTGYNSPLHF

j_call: TRBJ2-7
d_call: -
cdr3_length: 15
clone_size: many
v_call: TRBV3-1
cdr3_nt: TGTGCCAGCAGTCTAAGCGGTGACCCTATCTACGAGCAGTACTTC
cdr3_aa: CASSLSGDPIYEQYF

j_call: TRBJ1-2
d_call: -
cdr3_length: 14
clone_size: -
v_call: TRBV28
cdr3_nt: TGTGCCAGCAGTACTGTCCCCCCTAACTATGGCTACACCTTC
cdr3_aa: CASSTVPPNYGYTF

j_call: TRBJ2-5
d_call: TRBD1
cdr3_length: 13
clone_size: many
v_call: TRBV24-1
cdr3_nt: TGTGCCACCAGAGGACAGGGGCAAGAGACCCAGTACTTC
cdr3_aa: CATRGQGQETQYF

j_call: TRBJ2-6
d_call: -
cdr3_length: 18
clone_size: few
v_call: TRBV9
cdr3_nt: TGTGCCAGCAGCCCCAACCCGGGACCACACTCTGGGGCCAACGTCCTGACTTTC
cdr3_aa: CASSPNPGPHSGANVLTF

j_call: TRBJ2-1
d_call: -
cdr3_length: 13
clone_size: few
v_call: TRBV5-4
cdr3_nt: TGTGCCAGCAGCTTGGGAGGGCGAAATGAGCAGTTCTTC
cdr3_aa: CASSLGGRNEQFF

j_call: TRBJ2-5
d_call: -
cdr3_length: 14
clone_size: many
v_call: TRBV3-1
cdr3_nt: TGTGCCAGCAGCCAAGACGCTCTAATGTGGACCCAGTACTTC
cdr3_aa: CASSQDALMWTQYF

j_call: TRBJ1-1
d_call: -
cdr3_length: 11
clone_size: many
v_call: TRBV29-1
cdr3_nt: TGCAGCATACTAGGGGCCGAGGGGGCTTTCTTT
cdr3_aa: CSILGAEGAFF

j_call: TRBJ2-7
d_call: TRBD2
cdr3_length: 16
clone_size: many
v_call: TRBV5-1
cdr3_nt: TGCGCCAGCAGCTTACTAGCGGGAGTAGCGTCCTACGAGCAGTACTTC
cdr3_aa: CASSLLAGVASYEQYF

j_call: TRBJ1-2
d_call: -
cdr3_length: 14
clone_size: many
v_call: TRBV12-3/TRBV12-4
cdr3_nt: TGTGCCAGCAGCCCTTCGTACCCTCGGAATGGCTACACCTTC
cdr3_aa: CASSPSYPRNGYTF

j_call: TRBJ2-5
d_call: TRBD2
cdr3_length: 15
clone_size: -
v_call: TRBV10-3
cdr3_nt: TGTGCCATCAGTGGGACTAGCGGGGGGCAAGAGACCCAGTACTTC
cdr3_aa: CAISGTSGGQETQYF

j_call: TRBJ2-5
d_call: -
cdr3_length: 15
clone_size: many
v_call: TRBV27
cdr3_nt: TGTGCCAGCAGTTTATCTCGGACAGAACAAGAGACCCAGTACTTC
cdr3_aa: CASSLSRTEQETQYF

j_call: TRBJ2-3
d_call: TRBD2
cdr3_length: 15
clone_size: many
v_call: TRBV6-4
cdr3_nt: TGTGCCAGCAGTTTAAGCGGGAGTAGTTCAGATACGCAGTATTTT
cdr3_aa: CASSLSGSSSDTQYF

j_call: TRBJ2-1
d_call: -
cdr3_length: 17
clone_size: many
v_call: TRBV28
cdr3_nt: TGTGCCAGCAGCACCCCGTCCGGGGGCCGGCACTACAATGAGCAGTTCTTC
cdr3_aa: CASSTPSGGRHYNEQFF

j_call: TRBJ2-1
d_call: -
cdr3_length: 16
clone_size: medium-sized
v_call: TRBV25-1
cdr3_nt: TGTGCCAGCAGTGACAGGGGAGACACATGGTACAATGAGCAGTTCTTC
cdr3_aa: CASSDRGDTWYNEQFF